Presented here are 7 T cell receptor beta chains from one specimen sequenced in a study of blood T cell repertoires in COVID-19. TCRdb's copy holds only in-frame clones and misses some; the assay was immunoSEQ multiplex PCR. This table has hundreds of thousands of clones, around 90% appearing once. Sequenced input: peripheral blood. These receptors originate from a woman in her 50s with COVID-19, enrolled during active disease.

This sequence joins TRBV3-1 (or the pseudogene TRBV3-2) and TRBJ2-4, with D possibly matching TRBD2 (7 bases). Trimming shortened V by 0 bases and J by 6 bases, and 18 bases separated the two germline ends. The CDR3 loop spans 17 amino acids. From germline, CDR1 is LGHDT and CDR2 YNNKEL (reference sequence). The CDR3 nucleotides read TGTGCCAGCAGCCAAGAAGATCTTACAGGGAGGGGAAACATTCAGTACTTC. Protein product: CASSQEDLTGRGNIQYF.

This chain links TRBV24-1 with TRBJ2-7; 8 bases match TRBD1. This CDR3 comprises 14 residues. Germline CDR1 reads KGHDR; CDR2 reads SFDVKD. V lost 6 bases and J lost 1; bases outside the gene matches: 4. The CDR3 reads CATSTGGSSYEQYF. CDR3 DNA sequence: TGTGCCACCAGTACAGGGGGGTCGTCCTACGAGCAGTACTTC.

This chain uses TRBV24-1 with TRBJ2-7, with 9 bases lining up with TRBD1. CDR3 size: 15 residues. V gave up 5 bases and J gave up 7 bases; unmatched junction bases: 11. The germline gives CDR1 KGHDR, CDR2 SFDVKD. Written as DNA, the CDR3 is TGTGCCACCAGTGGGGGAGAACAGGGGGCGGGTGAGCAGTACTTC. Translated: CATSGGEQGAGEQYF.

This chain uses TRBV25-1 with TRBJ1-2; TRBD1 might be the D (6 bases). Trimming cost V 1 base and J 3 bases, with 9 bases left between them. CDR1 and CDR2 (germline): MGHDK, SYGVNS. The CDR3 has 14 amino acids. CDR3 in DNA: TGTGCCAGCAGTGAATCAAACAGGGACTATGGCTACACCTTC. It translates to CASSESNRDYGYTF.

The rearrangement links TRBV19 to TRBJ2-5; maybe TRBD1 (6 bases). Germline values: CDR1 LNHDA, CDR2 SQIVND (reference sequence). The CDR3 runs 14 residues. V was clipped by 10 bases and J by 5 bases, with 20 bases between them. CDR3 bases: TGTGCCACTGGTCCACCCCAGGGGTGGGAGACCCAGTACTTC. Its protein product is CATGPPQGWETQYF. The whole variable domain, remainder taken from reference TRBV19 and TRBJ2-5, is DGGITQSPKYLFRKEGQNVTLSCEQNLNHDAMYWYRQDPGQGLRLIYYSQIVNDFQKGDIAEGYSVSREKKESFPLTVTSAQKNPTAFYLCATGPPQGWETQYFGPGTRLLVL.

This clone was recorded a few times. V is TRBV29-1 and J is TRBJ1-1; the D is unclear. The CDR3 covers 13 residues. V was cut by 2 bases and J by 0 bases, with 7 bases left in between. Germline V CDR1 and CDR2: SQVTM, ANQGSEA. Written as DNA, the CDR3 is TGCAGCGTTGAAAGCAGGATGAACACTGAAGCTTTCTTT. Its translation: CSVESRMNTEAFF.

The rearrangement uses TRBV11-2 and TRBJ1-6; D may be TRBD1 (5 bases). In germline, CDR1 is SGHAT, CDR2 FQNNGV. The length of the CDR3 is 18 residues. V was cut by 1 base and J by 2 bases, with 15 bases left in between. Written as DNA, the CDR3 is TGTGCCAGCAGCTTAGCCGGGCCAGGGAACCCCTATAATTCACCCCTCCACTTT. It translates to CASSLAGPGNPYNSPLHF.